This T cell receptor (beta chain) stems from a study of cytomegalovirus exposure and HLA in healthy donors. The PCR made use of 60 Vbeta and 13 Jbeta primers. Method: immunoSEQ multiplex PCR; TCRdb's copy keeps in-frame clones and lacks some. The repertoire consists of 250,000 to 350,000 clones, with 85% to 90% occurring once and the leading ten covering less than 2.5%. V was clipped by 0 bases and J by 4 bases, with 7 bases between them. The CDR3 runs 14 residues. Germline lookup yields CDR1 MNHNY and CDR2 SVGAGI (reference sequence). The TCR originated in a woman younger than 30 in good health and CMV-seronegative. The chain carries TRBV6-6 and TRBJ1-5, with D possibly being TRBD1 (6 bases). Source material: PBMCs. CDR3 sequence (DNA): TGTGCCAGCAGTTACTCGGGACAAAATCAGCCCCAGCATTTT. This gives the protein CASSYSGQNQPQHF.